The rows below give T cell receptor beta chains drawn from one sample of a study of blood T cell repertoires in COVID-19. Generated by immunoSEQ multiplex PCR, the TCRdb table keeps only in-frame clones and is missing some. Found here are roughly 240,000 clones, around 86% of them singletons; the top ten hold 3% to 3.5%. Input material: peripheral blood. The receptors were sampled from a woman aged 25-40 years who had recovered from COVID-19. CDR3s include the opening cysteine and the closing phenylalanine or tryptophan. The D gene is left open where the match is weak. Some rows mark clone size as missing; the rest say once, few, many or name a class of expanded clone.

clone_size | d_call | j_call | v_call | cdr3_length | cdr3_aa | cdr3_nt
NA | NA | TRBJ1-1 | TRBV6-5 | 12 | CASGWGAGEAFF | TGTGCCAGCGGTTGGGGAGCGGGCGAAGCTTTCTTT
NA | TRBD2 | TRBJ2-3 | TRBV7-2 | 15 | CASSEAGGRTDTQYF | TGTGCCAGCAGCGAAGCGGGGGGGCGGACAGATACGCAGTATTTT
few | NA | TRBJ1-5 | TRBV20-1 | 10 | CSARPGSQHF | TGCAGTGCTAGACCGGGATCCCAGCATTTT
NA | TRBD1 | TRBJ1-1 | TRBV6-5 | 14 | CASRQGAVGTEAFF | TGTGCCAGCAGACAGGGGGCGGTTGGAACTGAAGCTTTCTTT
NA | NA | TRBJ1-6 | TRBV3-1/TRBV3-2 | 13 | CASSRGGVSPLHF | TGTGCCAGCAGCCGGGGCGGGGTATCACCCCTCCACTTT
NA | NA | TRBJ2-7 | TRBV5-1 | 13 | CASSFNGAHEQYF | TGCGCCAGCAGCTTTAATGGGGCTCACGAGCAGTACTTC
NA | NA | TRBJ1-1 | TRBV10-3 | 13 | CATRERGNTEAFF | TGTGCCACAAGGGAAAGGGGGAACACTGAAGCTTTCTTT
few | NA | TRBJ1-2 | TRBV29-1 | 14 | CSVDSRGVNYGYTF | TGCAGCGTTGATAGTCGGGGGGTTAACTATGGCTACACCTTC
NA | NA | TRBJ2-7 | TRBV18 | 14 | CASSVGGPTYEQYF | TGTGCCAGCTCAGTCGGGGGTCCTACCTACGAGCAGTACTTC
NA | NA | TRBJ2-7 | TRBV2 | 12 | CASFGDSYEQYF | TGTGCCAGTTTCGGGGATTCCTACGAGCAGTACTTC
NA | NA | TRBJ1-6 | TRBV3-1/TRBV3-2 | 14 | CASSLDGGRSPLHF | TGTGCCAGCAGCCTAGACGGGGGGCGGTCACCCCTCCACTTT
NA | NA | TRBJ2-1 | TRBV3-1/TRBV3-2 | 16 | CASSHGTWSSYNEQFF | TGTGCCAGCAGCCACGGAACGTGGAGCTCCTACAATGAGCAGTTCTTC
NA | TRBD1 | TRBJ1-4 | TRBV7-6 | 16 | CASSFGTGGSGEKLFF | TGTGCCAGCAGCTTCGGGACAGGGGGCTCAGGTGAAAAACTGTTTTTT
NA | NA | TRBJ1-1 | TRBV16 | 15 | CASSPLVGANTEAFF | TGTGCCAGCAGCCCGTTGGTGGGGGCCAACACTGAAGCTTTCTTT
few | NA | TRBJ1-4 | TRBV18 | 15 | CASSPGQIGNEKLFF | TGTGCCAGCTCACCAGGACAGATCGGTAATGAAAAACTGTTTTTT
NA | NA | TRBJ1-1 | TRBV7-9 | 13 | CASSSQALTEAFF | TGTGCCAGCAGCTCACAGGCATTGACTGAAGCTTTCTTT
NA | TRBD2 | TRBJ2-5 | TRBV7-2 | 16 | CASSLASGGAYETQYF | TGTGCCAGCAGCTTAGCTAGCGGGGGGGCATATGAGACCCAGTACTTC
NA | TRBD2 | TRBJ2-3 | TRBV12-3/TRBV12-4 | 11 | CASSFGRDQYF | TGTGCCAGCAGTTTCGGGAGGGATCAGTATTTT
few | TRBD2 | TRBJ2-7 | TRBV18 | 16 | CASSFGTSGGFYEQYF | TGTGCCAGCTCATTCGGGACTAGCGGGGGGTTCTACGAGCAGTACTTC
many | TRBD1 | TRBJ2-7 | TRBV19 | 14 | CASSTRDSIYEQYF | TGTGCCAGTAGTACACGGGACAGTATCTACGAGCAGTACTTC
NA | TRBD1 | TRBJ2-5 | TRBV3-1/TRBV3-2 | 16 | CASSPAPTGYRETQYF | TGTGCCAGCAGCCCGGCCCCGACAGGGTATAGAGAGACCCAGTACTTC
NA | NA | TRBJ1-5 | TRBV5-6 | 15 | CASSLGAGKGQPQHF | TGTGCCAGCAGCTTGGGAGCAGGGAAGGGTCAGCCCCAGCATTTT
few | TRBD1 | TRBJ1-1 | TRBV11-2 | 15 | CASSLLQGVNTEAFF | TGTGCCAGCAGCTTGCTCCAGGGGGTGAACACTGAAGCTTTCTTT
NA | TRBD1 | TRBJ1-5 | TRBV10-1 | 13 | CASSGTGDQPQHF | TGCGCCAGCAGTGGAACAGGGGATCAGCCCCAGCATTTT
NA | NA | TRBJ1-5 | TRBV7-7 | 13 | CASSLERGQPQHF | TGTGCCAGCAGCTTAGAAAGGGGGCAGCCCCAGCATTTT
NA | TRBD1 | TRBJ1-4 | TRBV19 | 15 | CASSIDDRVGEKLFF | TGTGCCAGTAGTATAGATGACAGGGTAGGGGAAAAACTGTTTTTT
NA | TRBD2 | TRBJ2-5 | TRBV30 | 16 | CAGNPGLAGGGETQYF | TGTGCCGGGAACCCGGGACTAGCGGGGGGCGGAGAGACCCAGTACTTC
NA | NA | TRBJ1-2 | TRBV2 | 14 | CASRGAGRNYGYTF | TGTGCCAGCAGGGGGGCAGGGCGAAACTATGGCTACACCTTC
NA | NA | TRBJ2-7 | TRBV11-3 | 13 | CASSGGQNYEQYF | TGTGCCAGCAGCGGGGGACAAAACTACGAGCAGTACTTC
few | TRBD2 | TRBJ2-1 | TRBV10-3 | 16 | CAISESSAGGNNEQFF | TGTGCCATCAGTGAGTCCTCAGCGGGGGGAAACAATGAGCAGTTCTTC
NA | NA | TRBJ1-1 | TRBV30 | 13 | CAWSEQMNTEAFF | TGTGCCTGGAGCGAACAGATGAACACTGAAGCTTTCTTT
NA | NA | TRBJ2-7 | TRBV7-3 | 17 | CASSLRKQGVQGYEQYF | TGTGCCAGCAGCCTTAGGAAACAGGGTGTGCAAGGTTACGAGCAGTACTTC
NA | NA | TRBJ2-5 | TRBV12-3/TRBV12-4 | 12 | CASSYLLGSQYF | TGTGCCAGCAGTTATCTACTAGGGTCCCAGTACTTC
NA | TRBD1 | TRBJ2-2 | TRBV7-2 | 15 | CASKYRDRASGELFF | TGTGCCAGCAAATACCGGGACAGGGCCTCCGGGGAGCTGTTTTTT
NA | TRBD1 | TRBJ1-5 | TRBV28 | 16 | CASSFRGRGSNQPQHF | TGTGCCAGCAGTTTTAGGGGGCGGGGAAGCAATCAGCCCCAGCATTTT
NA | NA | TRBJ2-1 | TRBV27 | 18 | CASSLSGGLPGWNNEQFF | TGTGCCAGCAGCCTGAGCGGAGGGCTCCCTGGTTGGAACAATGAGCAGTTCTTC
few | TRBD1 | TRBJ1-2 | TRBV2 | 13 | CASGSRQGGGYTF | TGTGCCAGCGGATCTAGACAGGGTGGCGGCTACACCTTC
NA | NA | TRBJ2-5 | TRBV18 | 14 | CASSPLRPQETQYF | TGTGCCAGCTCACCACTGCGTCCTCAAGAGACCCAGTACTTC
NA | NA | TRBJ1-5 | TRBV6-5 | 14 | CASSITRSNQPQHF | TGTGCCAGCAGCATCACCCGGAGCAATCAGCCCCAGCATTTT
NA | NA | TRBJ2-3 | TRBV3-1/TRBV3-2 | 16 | CASSLRRSGRSDTQYF | TGTGCCAGCAGCCTCAGGAGGTCAGGTCGCTCGGATACGCAGTATTTT
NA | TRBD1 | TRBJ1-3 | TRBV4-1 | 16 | CASRLTGTGPGNTIYF | TGCGCCAGCAGACTAACTGGGACAGGACCCGGAAACACCATATATTTT
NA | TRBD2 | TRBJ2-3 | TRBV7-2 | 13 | CASSSSGGDTQYF | TGTGCCAGCAGCTCAAGCGGGGGAGATACGCAGTATTTT
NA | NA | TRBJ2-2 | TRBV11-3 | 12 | CASSLTSGELFF | TGTGCCAGCAGCTTAACTAGCGGGGAGCTGTTTTTT
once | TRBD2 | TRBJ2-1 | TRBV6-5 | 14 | CASRGFAGGGEQFF | TGTGCCAGCAGGGGCTTCGCGGGGGGCGGTGAGCAGTTCTTC
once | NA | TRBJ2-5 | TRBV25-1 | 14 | CASSEFKRGKTQYF | TGTGCCAGCAGTGAATTCAAGCGCGGAAAGACCCAGTACTTC
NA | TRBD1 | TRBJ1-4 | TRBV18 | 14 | CASSPRGSNEKLFF | TGTGCCAGCTCACCCAGGGGGTCTAATGAAAAACTGTTTTTT
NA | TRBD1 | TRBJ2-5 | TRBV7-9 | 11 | CASSPGQGKYF | TGTGCCAGCAGCCCTGGACAGGGCAAGTACTTC
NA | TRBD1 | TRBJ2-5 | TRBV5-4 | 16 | CASSLARGQGQETQYF | TGTGCCAGCAGCTTGGCCAGGGGACAGGGCCAAGAGACCCAGTACTTC
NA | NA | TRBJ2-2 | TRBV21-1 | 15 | CASRCLGGNTGELFF | TGTGCCAGCAGATGCCTAGGGGGGAACACCGGGGAGCTGTTTTTT
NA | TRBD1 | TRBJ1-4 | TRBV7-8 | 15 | CASSGRDRGYEKLFF | TGTGCCAGCAGCGGCCGGGACAGGGGATATGAAAAACTGTTTTTT